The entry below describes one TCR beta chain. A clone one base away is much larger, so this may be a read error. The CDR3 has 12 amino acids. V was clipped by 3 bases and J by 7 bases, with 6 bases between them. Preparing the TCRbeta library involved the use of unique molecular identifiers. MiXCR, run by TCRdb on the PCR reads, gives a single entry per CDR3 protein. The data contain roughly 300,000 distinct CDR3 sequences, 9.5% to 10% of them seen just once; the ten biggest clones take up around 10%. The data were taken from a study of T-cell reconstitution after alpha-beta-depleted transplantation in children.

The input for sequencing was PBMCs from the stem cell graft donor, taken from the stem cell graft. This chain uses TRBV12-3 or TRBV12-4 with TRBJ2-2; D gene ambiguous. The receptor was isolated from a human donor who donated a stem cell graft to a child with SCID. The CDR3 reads CASSLWVGELFF. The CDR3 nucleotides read TGTGCCAGCAGTTTGTGGGTCGGGGAGCTGTTTTTT.